The present entry profiles one T cell receptor beta chain with its context. This specimen comes from a study of regulatory T cells in long-lasting Graves disease. Building the TCR beta libraries relied on iRepertoire HTBI primers, and CDR3 regions underwent Arm-PCR. One entry per CDR3 protein, called by TCRdb with MiXCR from the multiplex PCR reads. Among a few hundred thousand distinct CDR3 sequences, about 20% were seen once, and the ten largest hold about a quarter. Time point defined: persistent/refractory GD, antithyroid drugs over 5 years with positive TRAb. Making the TCR library involved RNA that had been extracted from PBMCs. The CDR3 spans 14 residues. Trimming at V came to 6 bases and at J to 5 bases, leaving 8 bases not matched to a gene. Germline V CDR1 and CDR2: SGHTA, FQGTGA.

This TCR was recovered from a female donor with Graves disease. This specimen consisted of peripheral blood mononuclear cells (PBMCs), obtained when the disease was refractory, from a patient treated with antithyroid drugs. J is TRBJ1-1 and V is TRBV7-3; 8 positions match TRBD1. The CDR3 nucleotides read TGTGCCAGCAGAAGCAGGGGGCGATTGACTGAAGCTTTCTTT. Translation gives CASRSRGRLTEAFF.